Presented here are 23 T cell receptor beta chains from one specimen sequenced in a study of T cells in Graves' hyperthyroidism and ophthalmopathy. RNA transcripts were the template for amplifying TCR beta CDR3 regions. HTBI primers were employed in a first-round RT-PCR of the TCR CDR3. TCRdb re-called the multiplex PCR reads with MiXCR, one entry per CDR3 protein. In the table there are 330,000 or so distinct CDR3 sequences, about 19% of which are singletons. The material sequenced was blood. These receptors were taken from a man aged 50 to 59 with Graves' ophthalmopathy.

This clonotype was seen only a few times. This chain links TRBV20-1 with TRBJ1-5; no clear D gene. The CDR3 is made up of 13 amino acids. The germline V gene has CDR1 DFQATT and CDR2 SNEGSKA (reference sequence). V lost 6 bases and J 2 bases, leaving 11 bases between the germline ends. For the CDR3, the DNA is TGCAGTGCGCCAGGACGGGGCAATCAGCCCCAGCATTTT. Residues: CSAPGRGNQPQHF.

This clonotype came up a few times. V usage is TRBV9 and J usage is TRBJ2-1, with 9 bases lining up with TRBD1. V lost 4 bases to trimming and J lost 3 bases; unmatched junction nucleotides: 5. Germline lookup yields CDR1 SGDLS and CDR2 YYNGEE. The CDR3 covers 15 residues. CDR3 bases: TGTGCCAGCAGCCCGGGACAGGGAAACTACAATGAGCAGTTCTTC. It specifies CASSPGQGNYNEQFF.

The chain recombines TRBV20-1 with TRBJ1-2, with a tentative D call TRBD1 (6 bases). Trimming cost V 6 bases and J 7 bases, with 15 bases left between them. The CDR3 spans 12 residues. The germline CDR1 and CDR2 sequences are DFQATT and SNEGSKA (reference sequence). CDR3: CSAEVRGRGYTF. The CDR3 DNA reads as TGCAGTGCGGAAGTACGGGGGCGTGGCTACACCTTC.

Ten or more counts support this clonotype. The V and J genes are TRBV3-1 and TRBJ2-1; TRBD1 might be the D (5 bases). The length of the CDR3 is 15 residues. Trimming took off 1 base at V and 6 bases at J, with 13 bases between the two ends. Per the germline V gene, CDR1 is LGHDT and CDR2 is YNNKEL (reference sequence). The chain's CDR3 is CASSQGGAVVNEQFF. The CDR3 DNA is TGTGCCAGCAGCCAAGGGGGCGCGGTTGTCAATGAGCAGTTCTTC.

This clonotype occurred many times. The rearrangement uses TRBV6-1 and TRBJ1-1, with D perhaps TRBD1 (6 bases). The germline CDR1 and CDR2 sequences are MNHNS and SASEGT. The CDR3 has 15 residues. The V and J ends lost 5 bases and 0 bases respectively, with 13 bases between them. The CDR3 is CASSTGLTLNTEAFF. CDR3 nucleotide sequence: TGTGCCAGCAGTACAGGGTTGACTTTGAACACTGAAGCTTTCTTT.

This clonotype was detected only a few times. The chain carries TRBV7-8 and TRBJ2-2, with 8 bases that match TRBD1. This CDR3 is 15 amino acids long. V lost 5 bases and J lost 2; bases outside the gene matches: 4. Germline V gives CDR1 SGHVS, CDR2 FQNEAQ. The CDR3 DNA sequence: TGTGCCAGCAGCGTGGACAGGGTCAACACCGGGGAGCTGTTTTTT. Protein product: CASSVDRVNTGELFF.

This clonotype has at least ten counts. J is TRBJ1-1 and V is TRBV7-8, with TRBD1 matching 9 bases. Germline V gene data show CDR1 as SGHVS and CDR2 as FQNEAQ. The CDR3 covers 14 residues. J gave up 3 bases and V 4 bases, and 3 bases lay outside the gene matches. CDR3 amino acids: CASSSQGADTEAFF. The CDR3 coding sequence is TGTGCCAGCAGCTCACAGGGGGCTGACACTGAAGCTTTCTTT.

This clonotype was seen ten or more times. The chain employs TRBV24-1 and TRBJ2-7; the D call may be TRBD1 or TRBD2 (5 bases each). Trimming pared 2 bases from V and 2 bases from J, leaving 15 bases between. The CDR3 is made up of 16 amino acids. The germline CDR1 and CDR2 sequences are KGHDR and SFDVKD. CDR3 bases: TGTGCCACCAGTGATTGGGGGTCAGCCGGGGCCTACGAGCAGTACTTC. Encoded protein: CATSDWGSAGAYEQYF.

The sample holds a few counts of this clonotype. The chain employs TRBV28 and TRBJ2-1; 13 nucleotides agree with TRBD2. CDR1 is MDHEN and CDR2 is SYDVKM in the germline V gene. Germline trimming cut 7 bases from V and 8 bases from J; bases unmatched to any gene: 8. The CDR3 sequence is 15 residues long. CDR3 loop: CASTKWTSGSYEQFF. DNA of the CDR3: TGTGCCAGCACCAAATGGACTAGCGGGAGCTATGAGCAGTTCTTC.

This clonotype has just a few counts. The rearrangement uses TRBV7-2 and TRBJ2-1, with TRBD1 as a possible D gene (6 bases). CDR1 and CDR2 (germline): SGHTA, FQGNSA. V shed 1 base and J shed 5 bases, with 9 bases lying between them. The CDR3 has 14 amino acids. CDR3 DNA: TGTGCCAGCAGCTTAGATGGGGGCGACAATGAGCAGTTCTTC. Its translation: CASSLDGGDNEQFF.

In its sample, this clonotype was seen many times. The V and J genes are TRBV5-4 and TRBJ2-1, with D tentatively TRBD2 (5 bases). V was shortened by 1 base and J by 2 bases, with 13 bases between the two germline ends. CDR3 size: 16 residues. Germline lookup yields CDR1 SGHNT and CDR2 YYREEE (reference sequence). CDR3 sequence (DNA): TGTGCCAGCAGCTTGATGGCCAGCGGCACCTACAATGAGCAGTTCTTC. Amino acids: CASSLMASGTYNEQFF.

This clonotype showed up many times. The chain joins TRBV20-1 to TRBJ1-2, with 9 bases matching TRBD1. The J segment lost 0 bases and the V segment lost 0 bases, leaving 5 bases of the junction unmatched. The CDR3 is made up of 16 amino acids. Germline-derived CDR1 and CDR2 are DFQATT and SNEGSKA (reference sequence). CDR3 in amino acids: CSARDPGQGPNYGYTF. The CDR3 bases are TGCAGTGCTAGAGATCCGGGACAGGGACCTAACTATGGCTACACCTTC.

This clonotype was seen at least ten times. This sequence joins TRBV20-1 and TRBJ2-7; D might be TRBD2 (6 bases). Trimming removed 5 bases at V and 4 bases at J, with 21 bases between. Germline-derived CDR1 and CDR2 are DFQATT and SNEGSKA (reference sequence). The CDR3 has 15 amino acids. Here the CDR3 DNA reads TGCAGTGCTTTAATGCGGGACGAAGCCGGGTACGAGCAGTACTTC. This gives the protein CSALMRDEAGYEQYF.

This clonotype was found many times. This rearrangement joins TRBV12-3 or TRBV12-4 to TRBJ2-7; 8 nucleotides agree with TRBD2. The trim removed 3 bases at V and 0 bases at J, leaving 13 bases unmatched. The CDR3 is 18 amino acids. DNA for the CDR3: TGTGCCAGCAGTTTTAAGGCGGGAGGCCCTGTTACCTCCTACGAGCAGTACTTC. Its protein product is CASSFKAGGPVTSYEQYF.

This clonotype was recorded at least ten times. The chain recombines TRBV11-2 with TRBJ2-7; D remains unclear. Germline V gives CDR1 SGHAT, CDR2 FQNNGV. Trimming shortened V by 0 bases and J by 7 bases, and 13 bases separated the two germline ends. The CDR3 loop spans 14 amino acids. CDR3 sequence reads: CASSLEPAPWEQYF. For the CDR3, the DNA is TGTGCCAGCAGCTTAGAGCCCGCTCCTTGGGAGCAGTACTTC.

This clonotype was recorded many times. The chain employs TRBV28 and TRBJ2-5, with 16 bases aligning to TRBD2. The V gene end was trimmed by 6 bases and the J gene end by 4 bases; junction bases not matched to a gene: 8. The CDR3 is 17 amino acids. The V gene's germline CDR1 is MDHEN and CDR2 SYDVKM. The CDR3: CASRGGTSGRAGETQYF. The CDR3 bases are TGTGCCAGCAGGGGGGGGACTAGCGGGAGGGCCGGAGAGACCCAGTACTTC.

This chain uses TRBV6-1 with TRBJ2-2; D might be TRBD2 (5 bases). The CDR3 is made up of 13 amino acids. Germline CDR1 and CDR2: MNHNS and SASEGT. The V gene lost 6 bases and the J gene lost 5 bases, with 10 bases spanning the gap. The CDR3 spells CASRGPGTGELFF. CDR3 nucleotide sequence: TGTGCCAGCAGAGGTCCGGGGACCGGGGAGCTGTTTTTT.

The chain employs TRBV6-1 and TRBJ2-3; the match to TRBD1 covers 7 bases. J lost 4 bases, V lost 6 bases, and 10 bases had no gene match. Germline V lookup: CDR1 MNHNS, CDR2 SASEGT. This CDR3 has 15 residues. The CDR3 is CASRASGGKADTQYF. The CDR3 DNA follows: TGTGCCAGCAGGGCCTCAGGGGGTAAGGCAGATACGCAGTATTTT.

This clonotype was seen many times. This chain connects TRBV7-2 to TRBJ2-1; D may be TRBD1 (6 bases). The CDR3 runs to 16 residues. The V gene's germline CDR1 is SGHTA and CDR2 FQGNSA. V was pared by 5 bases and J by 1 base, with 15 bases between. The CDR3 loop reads CASSLMGASSYNEQFF. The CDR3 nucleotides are TGTGCCAGCAGCCTGATGGGGGCGAGTTCCTACAATGAGCAGTTCTTC.

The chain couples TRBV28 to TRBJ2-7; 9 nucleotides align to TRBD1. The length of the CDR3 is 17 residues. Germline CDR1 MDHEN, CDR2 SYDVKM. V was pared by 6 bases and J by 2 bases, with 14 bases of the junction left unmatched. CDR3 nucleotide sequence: TGTGCCAGCAGCCGATCCTTCTCCGGGACAGGGACCTACGAGCAGTACTTC. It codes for CASSRSFSGTGTYEQYF.

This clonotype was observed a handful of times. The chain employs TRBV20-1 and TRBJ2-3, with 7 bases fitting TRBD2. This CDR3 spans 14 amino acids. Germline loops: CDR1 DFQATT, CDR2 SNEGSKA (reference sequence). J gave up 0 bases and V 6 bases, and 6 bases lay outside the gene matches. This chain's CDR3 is CSAIAGVSTDTQYF. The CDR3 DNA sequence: TGCAGTGCCATAGCGGGCGTCAGCACAGATACGCAGTATTTT.

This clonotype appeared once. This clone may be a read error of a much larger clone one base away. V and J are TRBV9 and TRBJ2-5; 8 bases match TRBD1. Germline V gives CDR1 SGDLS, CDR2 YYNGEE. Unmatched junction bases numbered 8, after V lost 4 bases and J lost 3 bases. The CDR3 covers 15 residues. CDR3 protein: CASSFGQGLEETQYF. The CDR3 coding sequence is TGTGCCAGCAGCTTCGGACAGGGCCTCGAAGAGACCCAGTACTTC.

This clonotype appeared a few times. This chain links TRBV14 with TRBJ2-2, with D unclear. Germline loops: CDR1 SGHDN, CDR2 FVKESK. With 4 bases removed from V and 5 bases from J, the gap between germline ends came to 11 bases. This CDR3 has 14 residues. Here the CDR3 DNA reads TGTGCCAGCAGCCGATCCCTTAGAACCGGGGAGCTGTTTTTT. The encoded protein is CASSRSLRTGELFF.